This T cell receptor beta chain was recorded in a study of blood T cell repertoires in COVID-19. CDR3 size: 16 residues. Trimming cost V 4 bases and J 1 base, with 17 bases left between them. CDR1 and CDR2 from the germline V gene are SGHNT and YYREEE (reference sequence). Generated by immunoSEQ multiplex PCR, the TCRdb table keeps only in-frame clones and is missing some. The sample lists around 310,000 clones, around 90% occurring once. What was sequenced was peripheral blood. The TCR was taken from a middle-aged woman with COVID-19, enrolled during active disease. The gene calls are TRBV5-4 and TRBJ1-1; D is unclear. This CDR3 reads CASSPPRPERNTEAFF. Here the CDR3 DNA reads TGTGCCAGCAGCCCCCCGCGTCCGGAGAGGAACACTGAAGCTTTCTTT.